The clone carrying this T cell receptor beta chain was counted only a few times. Its antigen is undetermined. Germline V gene lookup returns CDR1 SGHNT and CDR2 YYREEE (reference sequence). The ends were cut back, 0 bases at V and 5 bases at J, with 11 bases in the middle. CDR3 length: 14 amino acids. 60 Vbeta and 13 Jbeta primers were used in PCR. Clones were read by immunoSEQ multiplex PCR, and TCRdb kept only the in-frame ones, dropping some. There are more than 95,000 clones in the sample; under 85% occur only once, and 1% to 1.5% lies in the top ten. This specimen belongs to a study of cytomegalovirus exposure and HLA in healthy donors. Study observations and caveats: An analysis done earlier found most TCR beta V segments productive about 87% or about 30% of the time.

The specimen sequenced was PBMCs. This receptor was taken from a man in his forties in good health and CMV-seronegative. This chain uses TRBV5-4 with TRBJ2-5; D may be TRBD2 (5 bases). In DNA, the CDR3 is TGTGCCAGCAGCTTGGTGGCTAGCTTGGAGACCCAGTACTTC. Its translation: CASSLVASLETQYF. Looking up the rest from reference TRBV5-4 and TRBJ2-5 gives the full variable domain: ETGVTQSPTHLIKTRGQQVTLRCSSQSGHNTVSWYQQALGQGPQFIFQYYREEENGRGNFPPRFSGLQFPNYSSELNVNALELDDSALYLCASSLVASLETQYFGPGTRLLVL.